This is a list of T cell receptor beta chains from one sample in a study of CD8 T cells in ankylosing spondylitis. One entry per CDR3 protein, called by TCRdb with MiXCR from the 5' RACE reads. The sample has roughly 670,000 distinct CDR3 sequences; under 20% are singletons. Sequencing was performed on blood, either unsorted or a sorted T cell fraction (not recorded which). The receptors derive from a male donor with ankylosing spondylitis. The CDR3 runs from the conserved cysteine through the conserved F or W. Some rows have no size entry. The others give once, few or many, or a class for an expanded clone.

-	TRBV12-3/TRBV12-4	TRBJ2-3	CASTLAPAADTQYF
-	TRBV5-1	TRBJ2-7	CASSSRDASYEQYF
few	TRBV24-1	TRBJ2-3	CATSDTNIAGVPDTQYF
many	TRBV12-3/TRBV12-4	TRBJ1-5	CASSLRTGLSNQPQHF
-	TRBV4-1	TRBJ1-1	CASSQELRGASTEAFF
-	TRBV27	TRBJ2-1	CASRLSHEQFF
few	TRBV4-1	TRBJ1-4	CASSQRIPGLNEKLFF
few	TRBV7-2	TRBJ2-7	CASSLDYYAYEQYF
-	TRBV4-2	TRBJ2-2	CASSQAETGPSTGELFF
few	TRBV20-1	TRBJ1-1	CSAREFTGQNTEAFF
few	TRBV12-3/TRBV12-4	TRBJ2-3	CASRLQGATTDTQYF
few	TRBV6-2/TRBV6-3	TRBJ2-7	CASWTGQGYEQYF
-	TRBV5-1	TRBJ1-1	CASSLARETNTEAFF
-	TRBV7-3	TRBJ2-1	CASSSTLTQRPFF
few	TRBV12-3/TRBV12-4	TRBJ1-2	CASSPLDRVGYGYTF
few	TRBV6-1	TRBJ1-1	CASSALTGGRNTEAFF
few	TRBV12-3/TRBV12-4	TRBJ2-1	CASSLWASGRDEQFF
-	TRBV19	TRBJ1-2	CASRTGTANYGYTF
-	TRBV27	TRBJ2-1	CASSLIAGVDNEQFF
few	TRBV7-9	TRBJ2-7	CASSPSDRLGYEQYF
-	TRBV2	TRBJ2-2	CASRLTGTTNTGELFF
-	TRBV20-1	TRBJ1-1	CSAKARDTEAFF
few	TRBV7-8	TRBJ2-5	CASSLLGGGRKTQYF
-	TRBV27	TRBJ1-2	CASSLTGIGGYTF
few	TRBV6-5	TRBJ2-3	CASSFDPPGVSTDTQYF
few	TRBV12-3/TRBV12-4	TRBJ2-5	CASSSVQETQYF
-	TRBV20-1	TRBJ1-4	CSAAGTREEKLFF
-	TRBV7-8	TRBJ2-3	CASSSEGRGADTQYF
-	TRBV5-1	TRBJ2-1	CASSLVGDTYNEQFF
-	TRBV7-9	TRBJ2-3	CASSVLDPRTDTQYF
-	TRBV11-2	TRBJ2-5	CASSYGGSQETQYF
many	TRBV29-1	TRBJ2-1	CSVVNSFNEQFF
few	TRBV20-1	TRBJ2-1	CSARDSQRGGQEQFF
-	TRBV28	TRBJ2-7	CASSSPGDGIYEQYF
few	TRBV29-1	TRBJ1-3	CSVVRGADGNTIYF
few	TRBV5-1	TRBJ2-2	CASATGDLAGELFF
few	TRBV6-5	TRBJ2-2	CASSYPGGTGGELFF
-	TRBV27	TRBJ2-1	CASSSLISGRAGSYNEQFF
few	TRBV7-3	TRBJ2-1	CASSFSGGRNEQFF
-	TRBV10-3	TRBJ1-3	CAISGQGRTGNTIYF
many	TRBV20-1	TRBJ1-2	CSATNEGFGYGYTF
few	TRBV29-1	TRBJ2-2	CSVASPNTGELFF
few	TRBV4-2	TRBJ1-5	CASSQDGGSQPQHF
-	TRBV12-3/TRBV12-4	TRBJ2-2	CASREGGTGNTGELFF
-	TRBV20-1	TRBJ1-1	CSATPLDRDRVEAFF
-	TRBV3-1	TRBJ1-2	CASSQEQEWVGYTF
-	TRBV15	TRBJ2-3	CATGRGGASTDTQYF
-	TRBV9	TRBJ2-3	CASSVGSASTDTQYF
few	TRBV27	TRBJ1-2	CASSLLGGAGYTF